The subject of this entry is one T cell receptor (beta chain). Its antigen specificity is not known. Base qualities are not at hand, and no much larger clone is one base apart. The CDR3 starts with the cysteine, ends with the phenylalanine, and has 16 residues. Left in the record is the CDR3 DNA by itself, 48 bases read in frame from the first base. From a lookup of the germline V gene, CDR1 and CDR2 are SQVTM and ANQGSEA. This sample was included in a study of Graves' ophthalmopathy and Graves' hyperthyroidism (dated by TCRdb to between 2018 and 2020). For context, the study as a whole: Peripheral blood was collected at initial diagnosis, prior to any treatment. To tell Graves' ophthalmopathy apart from Graves' hyperthyroidism, and to predict which patients would progress to ophthalmopathy, the study relied on TCR beta repertoire signatures. In total, 135 blood samples were TCR-sequenced: approximately 42 ophthalmopathy, under 85 hyperthyroidism and some 17 hyperthyroidism-to-ophthalmopathy patients. To explore V-J signatures that separate ophthalmopathy from hyperthyroidism, a discovery set of about a hundred patients was enrolled, consisting of fewer than 45 with ophthalmopathy and about 60 with stable hyperthyroidism. An independent validation cohort was composed of roughly 19 hyperthyroidism patients and 17 patients who later progressed from hyperthyroidism to ophthalmopathy. In about 6 hyperthyroidism patients, T-cell repertoires of thyroid tissue and blood were compared. After sampling, hyperthyroidism patients received methimazole starting at 30 mg daily, and ophthalmopathy patients received high-dose intravenous methylprednisolone.

Broader findings and caveats from the paper: Ophthalmopathy was separated from stable hyperthyroidism by the 13-signature model with roughly 90% sensitivity and around 81% specificity in cross-validation and with 80%/75% in the test set. Among expanded thyroid clonotypes with frequency above 0.001, most also showed up in blood, which suggests that blood repertoires may reflect the thyroid immune response. Sample size was not statistically predetermined, and group allocation was not concealed from the investigators. In validation, the model predicted ophthalmopathy progression with more than 55% sensitivity and roughly 72% specificity; roughly 12 predicted patients were CT-confirmed with GO in a median of 6.5 months.

Ophthalmopathy patients were characterized by moderately to severely active disease, a Clinical Activity Score of at least 3, a NOSPECS grade of at least 4, and a disease duration under 3 months. Patients were excluded if they had other autoimmune diseases, uncontrolled infections, pregnancy or lactation. Clinical symptoms, serum thyroxine, TRAb, thyroid ultrasound and orbital computed tomography formed the basis of the diagnosis. Ficoll-Paque density gradient centrifugation was used to isolate PBMCs from approximately 10 ml of fresh peripheral blood. Total RNA was extracted using Trizol reagent, and RNA quality was checked on an Agilent 2100 Bioanalyzer. For repertoire sequencing, the TCR beta CDR3 regions were amplified from RNA transcripts. The first round was an RT-PCR using HTBI primers with the Qiagen OneStep RT-PCR kit, and this first round was followed by a second-round multiplex PCR, then size selection and purification. The libraries underwent paired-end sequencing with 100 bp reads on an Illumina HiSeq2000. The source study handled its data this way. SOAPnuke was used for read processing, and reads with adapters, uncalled bases, a mean Phred below 15, or no exact constant-primer or identifier match were discarded. COPE v1.2.5 was used to merge the high-quality paired reads. Unique nucleotide sequences were defined as clonotypes and aligned to IMGT TRB V, D and J references using MiTCR v1.1. Only V-J combinations with frequency above 0.0001 were analysed, covering 99% to 99.2% of repertoires. For each V-J combination, a TCR clonal expansion and chaos score was defined as the ratio of F50 clonal expansion to chaos observed in the TCRdist matrix. Welch's t-statistics and random forest were used to reduce features to some 13 V-J combinations, which were fed into a naive Bayes classifier. The similarity between thyroid and blood repertoires was quantified using the Morisita-Horn index. Clones were called with MiXCR by TCRdb after fastp trimmed the public reads at Q25, and only in-frame beta chains were retained. Rows merge per CDR3 protein into single entries with the most common DNA and genes. V and J calls and clone size were set by TCRdb, not the authors. The sample table lists about 700,000 distinct CDR3 sequences, 40% of them with a count of one. The ten largest clones capture approximately 46% of the sample.

This clonotype originated in an adult man with Graves' ophthalmopathy. This chain is built from TRBV29-1 and TRBJ2-7; 11 central bases correspond to TRBD2. The DNA end is a closer match to TRBJ2-1, so the J assignment may be wrong. The material sequenced was peripheral blood. The CDR3 here reads CSVEGILAGAGNEQFF. Read as DNA, the sequence is TGCAGCGTTGAAGGCATACTAGCGGGGGCCGGGAATGAGCAGTTCTTC.